The T cell receptor (beta chain) under discussion was sequenced for a study of T cell responses to AZD1222 COVID-19 vaccine. Broader study findings: Donors were chiefly white British, with a greater number of females, and clonal diversity was perhaps underestimated. Along spike, vaccine-associated CD4 TCRs were found throughout, with dominance at 160-218 and 743-854.

Only in-frame clones appear in the TCRdb table, and some are missing; sequencing was by immunoSEQ multiplex PCR. The sample lists approximately 140,000 clones; around 94% were seen once. With respect to this clone: Its antigen is unknown.

Sequenced material: peripheral blood, taken on day 0 of AZD1222 vaccination. The TCR sequence derives from an adult in good health.

This chain's CDR3 is CAIRPIPEETQYF. CDR3 DNA: TGTGCCATCAGACCTATACCGGAGGAGACCCAGTACTTC. The chain links TRBV10-3 to TRBJ2-5; D is uncertain. Looked up from germline, CDR1 is ENHRY and CDR2 is SYGVKD. V lost 6 bases and J lost 5, with 13 bases in between. The CDR3 contains 13 residues.